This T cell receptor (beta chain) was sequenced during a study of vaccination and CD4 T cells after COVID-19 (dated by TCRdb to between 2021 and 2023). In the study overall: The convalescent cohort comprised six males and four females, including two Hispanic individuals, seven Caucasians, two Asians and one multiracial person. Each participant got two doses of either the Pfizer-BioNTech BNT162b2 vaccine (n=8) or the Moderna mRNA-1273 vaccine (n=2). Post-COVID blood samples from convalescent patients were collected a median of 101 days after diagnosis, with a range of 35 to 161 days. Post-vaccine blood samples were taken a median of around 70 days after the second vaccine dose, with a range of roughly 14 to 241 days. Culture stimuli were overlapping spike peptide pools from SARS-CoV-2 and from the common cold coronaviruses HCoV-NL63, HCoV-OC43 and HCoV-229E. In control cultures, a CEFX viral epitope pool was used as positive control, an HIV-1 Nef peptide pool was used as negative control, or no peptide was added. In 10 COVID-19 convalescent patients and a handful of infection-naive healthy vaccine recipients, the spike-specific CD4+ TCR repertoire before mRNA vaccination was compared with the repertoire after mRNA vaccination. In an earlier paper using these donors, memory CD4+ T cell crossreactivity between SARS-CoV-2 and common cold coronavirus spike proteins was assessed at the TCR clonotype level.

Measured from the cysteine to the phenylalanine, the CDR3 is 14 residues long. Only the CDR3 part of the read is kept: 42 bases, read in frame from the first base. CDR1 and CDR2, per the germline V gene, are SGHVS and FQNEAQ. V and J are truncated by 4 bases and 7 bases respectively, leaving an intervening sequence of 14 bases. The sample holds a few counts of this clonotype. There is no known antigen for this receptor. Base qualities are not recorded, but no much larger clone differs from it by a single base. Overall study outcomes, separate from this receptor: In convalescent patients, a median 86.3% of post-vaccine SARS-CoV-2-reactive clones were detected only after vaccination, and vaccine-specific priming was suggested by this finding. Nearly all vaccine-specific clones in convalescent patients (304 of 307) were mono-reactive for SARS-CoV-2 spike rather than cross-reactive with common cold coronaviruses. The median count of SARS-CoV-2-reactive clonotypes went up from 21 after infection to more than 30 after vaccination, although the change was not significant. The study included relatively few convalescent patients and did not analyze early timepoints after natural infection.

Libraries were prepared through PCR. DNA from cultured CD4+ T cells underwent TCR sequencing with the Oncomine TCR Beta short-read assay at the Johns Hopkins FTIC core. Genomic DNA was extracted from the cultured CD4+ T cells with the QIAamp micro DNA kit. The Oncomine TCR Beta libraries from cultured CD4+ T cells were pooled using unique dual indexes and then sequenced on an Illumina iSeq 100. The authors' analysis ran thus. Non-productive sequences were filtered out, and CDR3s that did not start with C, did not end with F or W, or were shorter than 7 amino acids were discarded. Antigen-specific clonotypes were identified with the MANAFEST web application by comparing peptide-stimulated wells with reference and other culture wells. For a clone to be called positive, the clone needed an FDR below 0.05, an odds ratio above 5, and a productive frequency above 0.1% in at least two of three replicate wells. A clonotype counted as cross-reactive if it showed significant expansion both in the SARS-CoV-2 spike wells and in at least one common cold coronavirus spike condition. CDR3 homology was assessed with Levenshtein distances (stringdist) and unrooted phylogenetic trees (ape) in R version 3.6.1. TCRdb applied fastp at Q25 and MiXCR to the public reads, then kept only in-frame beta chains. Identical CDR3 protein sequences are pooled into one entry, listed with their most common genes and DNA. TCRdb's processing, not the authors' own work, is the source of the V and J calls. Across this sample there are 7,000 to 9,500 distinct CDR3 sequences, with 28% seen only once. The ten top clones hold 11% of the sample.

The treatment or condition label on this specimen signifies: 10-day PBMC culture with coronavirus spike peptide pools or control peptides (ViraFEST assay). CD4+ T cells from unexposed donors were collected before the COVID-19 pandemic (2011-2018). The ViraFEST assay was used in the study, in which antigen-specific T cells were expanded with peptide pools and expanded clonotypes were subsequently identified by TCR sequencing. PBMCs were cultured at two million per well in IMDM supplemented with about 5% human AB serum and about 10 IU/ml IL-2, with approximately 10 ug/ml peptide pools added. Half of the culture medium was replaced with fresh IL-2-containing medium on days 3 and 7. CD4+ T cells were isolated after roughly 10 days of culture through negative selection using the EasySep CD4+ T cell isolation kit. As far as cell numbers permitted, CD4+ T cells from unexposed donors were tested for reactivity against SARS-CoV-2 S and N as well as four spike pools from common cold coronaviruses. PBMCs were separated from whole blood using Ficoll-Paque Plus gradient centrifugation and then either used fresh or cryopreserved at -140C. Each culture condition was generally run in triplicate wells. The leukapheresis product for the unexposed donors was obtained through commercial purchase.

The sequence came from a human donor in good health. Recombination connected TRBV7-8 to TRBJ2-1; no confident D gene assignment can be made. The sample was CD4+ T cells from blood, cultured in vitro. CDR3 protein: CASSSTLPPNEQFF. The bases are TGTGCCAGCAGCTCGACTCTCCCGCCAAATGAGCAGTTCTTC.